This T cell receptor (beta chain) was retrieved from a study of blood T cell repertoires in COVID-19. Study overall: Acute and convalescent COVID-19 specimens originated in the United States, Italy and Spain. Sources were T cells, B-cell-depleted T cells, or PBMCs; the material itself was cDNA or gDNA.

The length of the CDR3 is 15 residues. CDR1 is SNHLY, CDR2 FYNNEI, per germline. V gave up 6 bases and J gave up 4 bases; unmatched junction bases: 6. In the original analysis: Counts of nucleated cells, estimated from reference gene primer amplification, were obtained. Sequenced by immunoSEQ multiplex PCR; TCRdb stores in-frame clones only, minus some. V, J and clone size are those of that table, while D and trimming were read from the DNA. The repertoire holds 180,000 or so clones, with 87% as singletons. The origin of this receptor is a woman between 45 and 60 years old with acute or convalescent COVID-19. Sequences were obtained from peripheral blood. V and J are TRBV2 and TRBJ1-1, with 12 bases identical to TRBD1. CDR3 amino acids: CASRGTGGGVTEAFF. CDR3 bases: TGTGCCAGCAGGGGGACAGGGGGCGGGGTCACTGAAGCTTTCTTT.